This T cell receptor (beta chain) was observed in a study of cytomegalovirus exposure and HLA in healthy donors (dated by TCRdb to about 2017). Regarding the research as a whole: An earlier analysis of some 550 of the donors reported about 250 Gb of sequence data and 120 million or so unique TCR beta sequences from about 200 million T cells. Among several hundred genotyped donors of the cohort, an average of roughly 230,000 unique TCR beta nucleotide sequences was sequenced per donor, of which about 18% were non-productive. Class I and class II HLA loci were covered by the typing at four-digit resolution. High-throughput TCR immunosequencing, statistical association of individual TCRs with disease status, and machine learning were combined to predict cytomegalovirus infection status. A later genetic analysis took genome-wide SNP genotypes for about three fifths of the 666 donors and used that subset as a discovery cohort. Donor age, sex, ethnicity and CMV serostatus were compiled together with the repertoire data. An early release that covered about 640 HLA-typed donors contained approximately 300 gigabases of sequencing data and tens of millions of unique TCR sequences. The study profiled the T cell repertoires of hundreds of subjects by immunosequencing and related them to cytomegalovirus serostatus. A separate validation cohort of over a hundred different subjects was used in addition to the approximately 700-subject first cohort. All discovery cohort repertoires had been generated on a single sequencing platform. The later analysis used no new phenotypic data to find candidate immune exposures, relying instead on TCR beta sequences and their occurrence across donors. The genetic ancestry cluster associated with self-reported Caucasian donors included about 84% of the 398 genotyped donors. Roughly 5 DR-DQ haplotypes were handled as single units for association and clustering because linkage in the cohort was strong. An earlier analysis of 587 of the donors applied high-throughput TCR beta sequencing to assess whether each TCR beta V gene segment acted as functional or pseudogenic. The study aimed to test whether signatures of past pathogen exposure could be identified by cataloging public T cell receptors. The number of donors typed differed by locus, with 629-630 for A, B, C, DRB1 and DQB1, approximately 500 for DQA1, 600 to 610 for DPA1, and approximately 470 for DPB1. To study patterns of TCR occurrence, a later analysis re-analyzed previously published TCR beta repertoires from 500 to 850 donors and added high-resolution HLA genotyping.

The receptor library was made with the immunoSEQ multiplex PCR assay. For the multiplex PCR, a mixture combining 60 forward primers for TCR Vbeta segments and 13 reverse primers for TCR Jbeta segments was used. The CDR3 region of rearranged TCR beta genes was amplified from genomic DNA by a multiplex PCR assay. On the Illumina HiSeq System, the amplified TCR beta libraries were sequenced as 87-base-pair reads. Per the source publication's procedure: Across the roughly 700 repertoires, a later analysis counted roughly 77 million unique TCR beta chains, some 11 million of which were shared by at least two donors. To remove PCR and sequencing errors, raw reads were error-corrected and collapsed into unique sequences using a nearest-neighbor algorithm that merged closely related sequences. V, D and J gene segments were assigned by aligning CDR3 sequences to IMGT reference sequences. For a sequence to be retained, a match of at least six nucleotides was required to both a V gene segment and a J gene segment. A rearrangement counted as productive if the CDR3 had no stop codons and remained in frame with V and J, and every other rearrangement counted as non-productive. Following IMGT convention, CDR3 was defined as the stretch from the second conserved V-encoded cysteine up to the conserved J-encoded phenylalanine. The earlier analysis of about 560 of the donors excluded any sequence lacking an unambiguous match to a single V gene segment. In an earlier analysis of 450 to 750 of the donors, a V segment was called functional when productive rearrangements were above 56.7%, and segregating when the standard deviation between donors exceeded 5%. To diagnose cytomegalovirus status from the catalog of TCR beta chain sequences, a statistical classification framework was built. V and J gene assignment, in a later analysis, came from comparing TCR nucleotide sequences with IMGT/GENE-DB human TR gene sequences. Using the TCRdist pipeline, a later analysis assigned CDR3 sequences along with most-parsimonious VDJ recombination scenarios. In a later analysis, each TCR beta chain was defined by its CDR3 amino acid sequence together with its V-gene family, and reads lacking a unique V-gene family were excluded. A later analysis removed several hundred highly shared, low-generation-probability nucleotide sequences to deal with suspected cross-contamination and a sequencing artifact. In a later analysis, a clonal expansion index for each public chain was calculated from normalized within-repertoire ranks of inferred template counts. A later analysis computed generation probabilities with a VDJ recombination model fitted to out-of-frame rearrangements, and checked the results against IGoR. Hypergeometric tests were used in a later analysis to score TCR-TCR, TCR-HLA and TCR-CMV co-occurrence, with a repertoire-size bias correction applied to the TCR pairs. A later analysis estimated false discovery rates by permuting HLA or CMV assignments 20 times. In a later analysis, co-occurring TCRs were grouped using DBSCAN, with TCRdist sequence similarity added in when clustering inside HLA-allele-positive subsets. For co-occurrence clustering, repertoires with fewer than 30,000 or more than 120,000 public chains were excluded, along with 4 to 6 repertoires with anomalous nucleotide sharing. The clones in this table, taken by TCRdb from immuneACCESS, are in-frame only. Not every clone is retained; where verified, under half of the shortfall comes from an unresolved V gene, and the cause of the rest is unknown. V and J calls and clone size are given by that table; D and trimming were obtained from the DNA. The sample table holds more than 120,000 clones, of which 78% were seen once. The ten most abundant clones make up 5% to 7.5% of the sample.

Trimming removed 0 bases from V and 14 bases from J; the gene matches leave 8 bases unexplained. Per the germline V gene, SGDLS is the CDR1 and YYNGEE is the CDR2. CDR3 length: 14 amino acids, cysteine to phenylalanine. Just CDR3 DNA is preserved here, 42 bases in frame from base 1. Overall results and qualifications from the work: In an earlier analysis of around 500 of the donors, most TCR beta V segments appeared in productive rearrangements about 87% or about 30% of the time, broadly matching IMGT annotations. Cytomegalovirus status was reported to be diagnosed by the classifier with high specificity and sensitivity in both the original and validation cohorts. A cluster of highly shared sequence variants was judged likely to represent a technical artifact of the sequencing pipeline. In vitro tests confirmed that a few of the cytomegalovirus-associated TCR beta chains recognize cytomegalovirus antigens. According to a later analysis, most CMV-associated TCR beta chains appeared to be HLA-restricted, and the HLA associations seemed to be driven largely by CMV exposure. Most TCR sequences were observed very rarely across donors, whereas some public TCRs were present in many individuals. When HLA alleles, especially DR and DQ, strongly co-occurred, attributing TCR associations to individual alleles was difficult. Some IMGT-functional V segments, including TRBV6-2 and TRBV6-3, could not be distinguished by the 87-base-pair reads and were therefore excluded. The cohort was sequenced for TCR beta chains only, and without alpha or paired-chain data the features that could be detected were limited. In the study, approximately 150 TCR beta chains were listed as associated with cytomegalovirus. CMV serostatus was the only immune exposure information available for the cohort. Because some donors lacked HLA typing at each locus, the association tests relied only on the typed subset. A further reported finding was that TCR beta sequences accurately predicted the HLA-A and HLA-B alleles for most subjects in the first cohort. At a false discovery rate of 0.05, a later analysis linked about 17,000 TCR beta sequences to specific HLA alleles. A later analysis found that TCR association rates varied across HLA loci, with DRB1 alleles showing the most associated TCRs and HLA-C alleles the fewest. V-gene and J-gene trimming of TCR beta chains was associated with a missense DCLRE1C variant in a later genetic analysis, and the association was replicated in an independent cohort. According to the authors, the approach could potentially be generalized to other disease states and immunological phenotypes. According to a later genetic analysis, donors in an Asian-associated ancestry cluster had fewer N-insertions in productive TCRs than the approximately 710-donor mean. A later analysis found that HLA-associated TCR beta chains were more clonally expanded and had lower generation probabilities than equally common non-associated chains. A later analysis reported that several top co-occurrence clusters appeared linked to parvovirus B19, influenza, CMV and Epstein-Barr virus. Correlated functional status among segregating V segments might be attributable to linkage disequilibrium, but an unknown experimental factor could not be ruled out. Because counts were too low, approximately 15 rarely observed V segments, including chromosome 9 orphons, were excluded from the earlier analysis of several hundred of the donors. Presence/absence analyses assumed roughly uniform sequencing depth across donors, an assumption that may not hold.

In total, over 600 healthy bone marrow donors made up the cohort. Cohort members were all nominally healthy when sampled, although unrecorded immune exposures were likely present. The donor was CMV seropositive and was included in the group of 250 to 300 seropositive cohort members. A peripheral blood sample was provided by each donor, and peripheral blood mononuclear cells were used for TCR beta sequencing. Genomic DNA extraction from the blood cell samples was performed with the Qiagen DNeasy Blood Extraction Kit. As regards this clone: The antigen it recognizes is unknown. Base qualities are not recorded, but no much larger clone differs from it by a single base.

Material for sequencing was PBMCs. The sequence derives from a middle-aged woman in good health and CMV-seropositive. Recombination connected TRBV9 to TRBJ1-4, with 9 bases aligning to TRBD1. The CDR3 amino acid sequence is: CASSVGGTGSLLFF. The sequenced DNA is TGTGCCAGCAGCGTAGGAGGGACAGGGTCTCTCCTGTTTTTT.